This T cell receptor beta chain was profiled in a study of tumor-infiltrating lymphocytes in primary liver carcinoma. Findings and limits, study-wide: Relative to tumor region pairs, the tumor-adjacent and tumor-blood pairs showed overlap that was lower. Roughly 7-24% of top clones, and no more, occurred in all five tumor regions.

The researchers produced TCR beta cDNA from around 500 ng total RNA with a constant-region primer. Libraries covering TCR beta were generated through three nested multiplex PCR rounds (using a slightly modified ARM-PCR). For around 9 cycles apiece, the opening two PCR rounds ran with TRBV1-TRBV30 forward primers and a C-beta reverse primer. TCRdb re-derived calls from the multiplex PCR reads in MiXCR, one entry per CDR3 protein. The data contain 100,000 to 120,000 distinct CDR3 sequences, roughly 80% of them singletons. Germline V gene data show CDR1 as LNHDA and CDR2 as SQIVND (reference sequence). This CDR3 spans 15 amino acids. V was clipped by 1 base and J by 2 bases, with 6 bases between them. The study co-extracted DNA and RNA from approximately 20-30 mg of unsorted bulk tissue. Primary liver carcinoma in the patients was surgically resected. The study found over 75% viable tumor cells in every tumor sample.

Of note for this clonotype: The antigen is undetermined.

Sequencing input: liver tumor tissue from sampling region 3. As to subset: tumor region T3, left-lateral pole. V is TRBV19 and J is TRBJ2-6; D is undetermined. The clonotype was recovered from a man aged 40-50 years with primary liver carcinoma and hepatitis B virus infection. CDR3 sequence reads: CASSIAGAGANVLTF. CDR3 bases: TGTGCCAGTAGTATAGCCGGTGCTGGGGCCAACGTCCTGACTTTC.